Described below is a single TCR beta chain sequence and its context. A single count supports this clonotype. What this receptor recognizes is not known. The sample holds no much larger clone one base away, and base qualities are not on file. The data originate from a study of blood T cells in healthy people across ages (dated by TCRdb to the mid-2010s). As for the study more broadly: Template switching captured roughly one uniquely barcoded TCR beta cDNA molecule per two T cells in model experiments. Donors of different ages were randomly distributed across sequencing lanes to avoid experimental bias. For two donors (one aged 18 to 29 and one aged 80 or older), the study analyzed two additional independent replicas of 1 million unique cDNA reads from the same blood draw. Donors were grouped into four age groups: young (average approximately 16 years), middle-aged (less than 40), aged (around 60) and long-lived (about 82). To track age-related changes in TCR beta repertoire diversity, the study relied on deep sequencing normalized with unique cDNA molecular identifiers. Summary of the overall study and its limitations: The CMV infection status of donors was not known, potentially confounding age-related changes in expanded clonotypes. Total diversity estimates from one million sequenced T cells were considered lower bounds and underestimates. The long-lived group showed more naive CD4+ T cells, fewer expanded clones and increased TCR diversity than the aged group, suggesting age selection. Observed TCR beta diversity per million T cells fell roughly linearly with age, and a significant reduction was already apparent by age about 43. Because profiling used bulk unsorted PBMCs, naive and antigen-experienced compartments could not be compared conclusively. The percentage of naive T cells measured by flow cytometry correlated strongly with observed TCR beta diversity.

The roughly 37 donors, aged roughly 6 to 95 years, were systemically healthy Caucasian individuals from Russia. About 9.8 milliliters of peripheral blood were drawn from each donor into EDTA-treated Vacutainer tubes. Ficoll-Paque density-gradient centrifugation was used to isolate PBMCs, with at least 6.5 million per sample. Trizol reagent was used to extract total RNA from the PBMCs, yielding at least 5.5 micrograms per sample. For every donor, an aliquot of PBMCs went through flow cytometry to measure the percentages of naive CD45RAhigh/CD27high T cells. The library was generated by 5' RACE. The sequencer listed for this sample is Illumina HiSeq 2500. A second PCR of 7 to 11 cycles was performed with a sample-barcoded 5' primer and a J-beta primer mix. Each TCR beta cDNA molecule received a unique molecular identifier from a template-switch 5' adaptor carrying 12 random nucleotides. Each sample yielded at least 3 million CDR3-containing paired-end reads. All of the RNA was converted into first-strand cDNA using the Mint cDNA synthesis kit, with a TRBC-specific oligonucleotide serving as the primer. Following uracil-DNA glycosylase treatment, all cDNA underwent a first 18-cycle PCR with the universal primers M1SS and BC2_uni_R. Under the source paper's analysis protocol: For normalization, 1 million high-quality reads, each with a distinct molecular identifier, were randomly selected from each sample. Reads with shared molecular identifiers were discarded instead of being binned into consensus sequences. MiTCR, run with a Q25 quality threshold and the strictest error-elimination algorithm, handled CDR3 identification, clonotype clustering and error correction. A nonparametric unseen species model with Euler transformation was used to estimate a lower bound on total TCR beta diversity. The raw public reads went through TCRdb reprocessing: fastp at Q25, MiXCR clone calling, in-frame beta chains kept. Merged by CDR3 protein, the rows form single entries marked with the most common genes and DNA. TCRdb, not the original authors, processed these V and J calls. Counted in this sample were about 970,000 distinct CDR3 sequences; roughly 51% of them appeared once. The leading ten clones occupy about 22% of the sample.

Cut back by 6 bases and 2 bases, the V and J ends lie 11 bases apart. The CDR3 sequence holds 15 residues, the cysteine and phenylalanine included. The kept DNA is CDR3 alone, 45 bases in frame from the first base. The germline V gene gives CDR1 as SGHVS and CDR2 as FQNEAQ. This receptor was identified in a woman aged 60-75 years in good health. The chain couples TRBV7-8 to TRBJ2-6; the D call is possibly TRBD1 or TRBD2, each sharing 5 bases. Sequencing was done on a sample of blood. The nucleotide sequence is TGTGCCAGCAGTTGGGACCGTACTGGGGCCAACGTCCTGACTTTC. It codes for CASSWDRTGANVLTF.